The rows below give T cell receptor beta chains drawn from one sample of a study of T cell responses to AZD1222 COVID-19 vaccine. Some clones are missing from TCRdb's copy, which holds only in-frame ones; the method was immunoSEQ multiplex PCR. The top ten clones hold about 7.5% of a sample with 140,000 to 150,000 clones, roughly nine tenths of them seen once. This material consisted of peripheral blood, taken 28 days after the second dose of the MenACWY control vaccine. The receptors come from an adult who received the MenACWY meningococcal vaccine as a control. Both conserved end residues are part of each CDR3. The order of the fields is D gene, J gene, V gene, clone size, CDR3 length, CDR3 protein, CDR3 DNA. The D gene is left open where the match is weak. Size values are once, few and many counts, or a class for expanded clones, and some rows have none.

D: TRBD1; J: TRBJ2-2; V: TRBV6-5; size: -; length: 15; CDR3: CASSRDRDPSGELFF; DNA: TGTGCCAGCAGTCGGGACAGGGATCCTTCCGGGGAGCTGTTTTTT
D: -; J: TRBJ1-2; V: TRBV7-2; size: -; length: 15; CDR3: CASSLHGASGRGYTF; DNA: TGTGCCAGCAGCTTACACGGGGCCTCCGGGCGTGGCTACACCTTC
D: TRBD1; J: TRBJ2-3; V: TRBV5-1; size: -; length: 15; CDR3: CASSFGQGYSDTQYF; DNA: TGCGCCAGCAGCTTCGGACAGGGCTACTCAGATACGCAGTATTTT
D: TRBD2; J: TRBJ2-1; V: TRBV19; size: once; length: 15; CDR3: CASSILAVAYNEQFF; DNA: TGTGCCAGTAGTATCCTAGCGGTAGCCTACAATGAGCAGTTCTTC
D: -; J: TRBJ2-7; V: TRBV5-6; size: -; length: 15; CDR3: CASSFGQPSSYEQYF; DNA: TGTGCCAGCAGCTTCGGACAGCCGAGCTCCTACGAGCAGTACTTC
D: TRBD2; J: TRBJ2-1; V: TRBV7-3; size: -; length: 14; CDR3: CASSRTSGVNEQFF; DNA: TGTGCCAGCAGCCGGACTAGCGGGGTAAATGAGCAGTTCTTC
D: TRBD2; J: TRBJ2-2; V: TRBV29-1; size: -; length: 14; CDR3: CSAGPGAGAGELFF; DNA: TGCAGCGCCGGCCCTGGGGCGGGGGCCGGGGAGCTGTTTTTT
D: -; J: TRBJ2-7; V: TRBV18; size: -; length: 18; CDR3: CASSPPGQGIAGVPEQYF; DNA: TGTGCCAGCTCACCGCCGGGACAGGGGATAGCGGGAGTTCCCGAGCAGTACTTC
D: -; J: TRBJ1-3; V: TRBV5-5; size: -; length: 13; CDR3: CASSRGTGNTIYF; DNA: TGTGCCAGCAGCAGGGGCACTGGAAACACCATATATTTT
D: -; J: TRBJ1-2; V: TRBV19; size: -; length: 14; CDR3: CASSTPGATYGYTF; DNA: TGTGCCAGTAGTACCCCGGGGGCGACGTATGGCTACACCTTC
D: -; J: TRBJ1-1; V: TRBV30; size: -; length: 11; CDR3: CAWTLGSEAFF; DNA: TGTGCCTGGACCCTCGGTTCTGAAGCTTTCTTT
D: TRBD1; J: TRBJ2-1; V: TRBV11-3; size: -; length: 18; CDR3: CASSLVHRDRVNYNEQFF; DNA: TGTGCCAGCAGCTTAGTACACCGGGACAGGGTGAATTACAATGAGCAGTTCTTC
D: TRBD1; J: TRBJ2-7; V: TRBV7-9; size: few; length: 13; CDR3: CASTTGGGYEQYF; DNA: TGTGCCAGCACCACAGGGGGCGGCTACGAGCAGTACTTC
D: -; J: TRBJ2-5; V: TRBV7-2; size: -; length: 14; CDR3: CASSPRDFQETQYF; DNA: TGTGCCAGCAGTCCAAGGGACTTTCAAGAGACCCAGTACTTC
D: -; J: TRBJ2-5; V: TRBV5-4; size: -; length: 13; CDR3: CASSLWGRETQYF; DNA: TGTGCCAGCAGCTTGTGGGGACGGGAGACCCAGTACTTC
D: -; J: TRBJ2-5; V: TRBV6-5; size: -; length: 15; CDR3: CASSYSQGLQETQYF; DNA: TGTGCCAGCAGTTACTCCCAGGGGCTACAAGAGACCCAGTACTTC
D: -; J: TRBJ2-7; V: TRBV28; size: -; length: 14; CDR3: CASSLAGRSYEQYF; DNA: TGTGCCAGCAGTTTAGCAGGGAGGTCCTACGAGCAGTACTTC
D: -; J: TRBJ2-3; V: TRBV28; size: -; length: 12; CDR3: CASSPHGDTQYF; DNA: TGTGCCAGCAGCCCCCATGGAGATACGCAGTATTTT
D: -; J: TRBJ1-4; V: TRBV9; size: -; length: 15; CDR3: CASSVVGRADEKLFF; DNA: TGTGCCAGCAGCGTAGTGGGCAGGGCCGATGAAAAACTGTTTTTT
D: TRBD2; J: TRBJ2-3; V: TRBV5-1; size: -; length: 17; CDR3: CASSLEGGTSGPDTQYF; DNA: TGCGCCAGCAGCTTGGAGGGCGGGACTAGCGGTCCAGATACGCAGTATTTT
D: -; J: TRBJ2-6; V: TRBV7-3; size: -; length: 16; CDR3: CASSLAVPSGANVLTF; DNA: TGTGCCAGCAGCTTAGCAGTGCCCTCTGGGGCCAACGTCCTGACTTTC
D: -; J: TRBJ1-5; V: TRBV10-1; size: -; length: 16; CDR3: CASSDYGPPWNQPQHF; DNA: TGCGCCAGCAGCGATTATGGCCCCCCCTGGAATCAGCCCCAGCATTTT
D: -; J: TRBJ2-1; V: TRBV25-1; size: -; length: 15; CDR3: CASSPTGLPYNEQFF; DNA: TGTGCCAGCAGTCCAACAGGGTTGCCCTACAATGAGCAGTTCTTC
D: -; J: TRBJ2-1; V: TRBV6-2/TRBV6-3; size: -; length: 16; CDR3: CASSYFSPGRGNEQFF; DNA: TGTGCCAGCAGTTACTTCTCCCCGGGGCGTGGGAATGAGCAGTTCTTC
D: TRBD1; J: TRBJ1-5; V: TRBV19; size: -; length: 16; CDR3: CASSISTGIGTQPQHF; DNA: TGTGCCAGTAGTATTTCGACAGGGATAGGTACTCAGCCCCAGCATTTT
D: TRBD2; J: TRBJ2-3; V: TRBV7-9; size: -; length: 16; CDR3: CASSFRGGGSTDTQYF; DNA: TGTGCCAGCAGCTTTAGAGGCGGGGGGAGCACAGATACGCAGTATTTT
D: -; J: TRBJ2-5; V: TRBV6-6; size: -; length: 14; CDR3: CASSGDRAQETQYF; DNA: TGTGCCAGCAGCGGGGACCGGGCCCAAGAGACCCAGTACTTC
D: -; J: TRBJ2-3; V: TRBV3-1/TRBV3-2; size: -; length: 16; CDR3: CASSQDRLARTDTQYF; DNA: TGTGCCAGCAGCCAAGATAGGCTAGCTAGGACAGATACGCAGTATTTT
D: -; J: TRBJ2-5; V: TRBV28; size: once; length: 14; CDR3: CASSSPGRKETQYF; DNA: TGTGCCAGCAGTTCCCCCGGAAGAAAAGAGACCCAGTACTTC
D: -; J: TRBJ2-7; V: TRBV11-2; size: -; length: 15; CDR3: CASSSKSTESYEQYF; DNA: TGTGCCAGCAGCTCGAAATCGACGGAATCCTACGAGCAGTACTTC
D: -; J: TRBJ2-3; V: TRBV15; size: -; length: 14; CDR3: CATSREPSTDTQYF; DNA: TGTGCCACCAGCAGAGAGCCTAGCACAGATACGCAGTATTTT
D: -; J: TRBJ2-5; V: TRBV19; size: -; length: 16; CDR3: CASSDDREGSQETQYF; DNA: TGTGCCAGTAGCGATGACAGGGAGGGGTCTCAAGAGACCCAGTACTTC
D: TRBD2; J: TRBJ2-7; V: TRBV5-1; size: -; length: 14; CDR3: CATRLAPLSYEQYF; DNA: TGCGCCACGAGACTAGCACCCTTGTCCTACGAGCAGTACTTC
D: -; J: TRBJ2-1; V: TRBV29-1; size: -; length: 14; CDR3: CSVEDSTKYNEQFF; DNA: TGCAGCGTTGAAGACTCCACAAAGTACAATGAGCAGTTCTTC
D: -; J: TRBJ2-3; V: TRBV3-1/TRBV3-2; size: -; length: 14; CDR3: CASSPLRGGNTQYF; DNA: TGTGCCAGCAGCCCCCTGAGAGGGGGGAATACGCAGTATTTT
D: -; J: TRBJ2-3; V: TRBV19; size: once; length: 12; CDR3: CASTRGEDTQYF; DNA: TGTGCCAGTACTCGGGGAGAGGATACGCAGTATTTT
D: TRBD1; J: TRBJ2-7; V: TRBV2; size: -; length: 14; CDR3: CASRRTGIEYEQYF; DNA: TGTGCCAGCAGGAGGACAGGGATCGAGTACGAGCAGTACTTC
D: TRBD2; J: TRBJ2-7; V: TRBV27; size: -; length: 16; CDR3: CASSLSGLAGPYEQYF; DNA: TGTGCCAGCAGTTTATCGGGGCTAGCGGGGCCCTACGAGCAGTACTTC
D: TRBD1; J: TRBJ1-2; V: TRBV25-1; size: -; length: 16; CDR3: CASRADVGQGDYGYTF; DNA: TGTGCCAGCCGCGCCGACGTAGGACAGGGTGACTATGGCTACACCTTC
D: -; J: TRBJ1-2; V: TRBV7-9; size: once; length: 17; CDR3: CASSFGREGRKTMGYTF; DNA: TGTGCCAGCAGCTTCGGCAGGGAAGGTAGAAAAACAATGGGCTACACCTTC
D: -; J: TRBJ1-5; V: TRBV28; size: -; length: 12; CDR3: CASTESNQPQHF; DNA: TGTGCCAGTACGGAAAGCAATCAGCCCCAGCATTTT
D: -; J: TRBJ2-7; V: TRBV7-2; size: once; length: 14; CDR3: CASSSEPLVGEQYF; DNA: TGTGCCAGCAGCTCCGAGCCCTTAGTGGGAGAGCAGTACTTC
D: TRBD2; J: TRBJ2-7; V: TRBV7-9; size: -; length: 14; CDR3: CASSSSGRSYEQYF; DNA: TGTGCCAGCAGCTCTAGCGGGAGATCCTACGAGCAGTACTTC
D: -; J: TRBJ2-3; V: TRBV19; size: -; length: 14; CDR3: CASRETTSTDTQYF; DNA: TGTGCCAGTCGGGAGACCACGAGCACAGATACGCAGTATTTT
D: -; J: TRBJ1-3; V: TRBV24-1; size: once; length: 14; CDR3: CATSVKDPGNTIYF; DNA: TGTGCCACCAGTGTAAAGGACCCTGGAAACACCATATATTTT
D: -; J: TRBJ2-7; V: TRBV7-7; size: -; length: 15; CDR3: CASRKIRAGRHRQYF; DNA: TGTGCCAGCAGAAAGATTCGGGCAGGGCGTCACCGGCAGTACTTC